A single sample gave rise to the 26 T cell receptor beta chains below, sequenced in a study of CD4+ T cells in melanoma. TCRdb keeps only in-frame clones here, not all; method: immunoSEQ multiplex PCR. The table has approximately 5,700 clones, about 73% seen once. Material: cells from a culture (not recorded whether cultured in vitro). These receptors came from a human donor with melanoma.

This clone has just one count. This chain links TRBV4-1 with TRBJ1-1; D remains unclear. Germline CDR1 MGHRA, CDR2 YSYEKL. The CDR3 totals 13 residues. Trimming took 6 bases from V and 1 from J, leaving 9 bases between them. CDR3 in DNA: TGCGCCAGCAGTCCCTCGGGGAACACTGAAGCTTTCTTT. Translation: CASSPSGNTEAFF.

This sequence joins TRBV21-1 and TRBJ1-2; TRBD1 reflects the table's D call only, with no check against the DNA. TRBV21-1 is termed a pseudogene. This CDR3 is 14 amino acids long. The CDR3, as DNA: TGTGCCAGCAGCAGAGACAGGGTAAGCTATGGCTACACCTTC. Its translation is CASSRDRVSYGYTF.

The rearrangement joins TRBV27 to TRBJ1-4; tentatively, D is TRBD1 (5 bases). This CDR3 region has 14 residues. Looked up from germline, CDR1 is MNHEY and CDR2 is SMNVEV (reference sequence). Trimming left V 4 bases short and J 8 bases short, with 14 bases between. CDR3 sequence: CASSSPGRWEKLFF. The CDR3 DNA reads as TGTGCCAGCAGTTCACCGGGACGGTGGGAAAAACTGTTTTTT.

This chain joins TRBV7-2 and TRBJ2-7, with 8 bases aligning to TRBD2. CDR1 and CDR2 (germline): SGHTA, FQGNSA. The J segment lost 5 bases and the V segment lost 6 bases, leaving 6 bases of the junction unmatched. This CDR3 comprises 13 residues. The CDR3 nucleotides are TGTGCCAGCAGTTATACGGGAGGGAACGAGCAGTACTTC. This encodes CASSYTGGNEQYF.

By share, this clone counts as medium-sized. J is TRBJ2-7 and V is TRBV4-1, with D uncertain. V gave up 1 base and J gave up 3 bases, with 13 bases separating them. CDR1 MGHRA and CDR2 YSYEKL come from the germline V gene. The CDR3 contains 15 residues. The CDR3 protein is CASSQGPGDDYEQYF. The CDR3 DNA reads as TGCGCCAGCAGCCAAGGACCCGGCGACGACTACGAGCAGTACTTC.

The V call is TRBV5-1, the J call TRBJ2-7; TRBD2 agrees at 7 bases. This CDR3 has 16 amino acids. The V gene end was trimmed by 3 bases and the J gene end by 0 bases; junction bases not matched to a gene: 9. Germline assignment: CDR1 SGHRS and CDR2 YFSETQ. The CDR3 protein is CASSSTGLRSSYEQYF. The CDR3 DNA reads TGCGCCAGCAGCTCGACGGGACTACGCAGCTCCTACGAGCAGTACTTC. Combining the CDR3 with reference TRBV5-1 and TRBJ2-7 gives the whole variable domain KAGVTQTPRYLIKTRGQQVTLSCSPISGHRSVSWYQQTPGQGLQFLFEYFSETQRNKGNFPGRFSGRQFSNSRSEMNVSTLELGDSALYLCASSSTGLRSSYEQYFGPGTRLTVT.

This clone was seen a few times. CDR3 protein: CASSFRLAYEQYF. CDR3 nucleotides: TGTGCCAGCAGCTTCAGGCTAGCCTACGAGCAGTACTTC. The chain uses TRBV7-9 and TRBJ2-7, with D unclear. Per germline, CDR1 SEHNR and CDR2 FQNEAQ (reference sequence). Trimming shortened V by 3 bases and J by 2 bases, and 8 bases separated the two germline ends. The CDR3 is 13 residues long.

The chain has TRBV30 and TRBJ1-1, with TRBD1 matching over 9 bases. V shed 3 bases and J 5 bases; nucleotides not matched to a gene: 4. Germline V gene data show CDR1 as GTSNPN and CDR2 as SVGIG (reference sequence). The CDR3 extends over 13 amino acids. The DNA of the CDR3 is TGTGCCTGGAGGACAGGGGGTAAGACTGAAGCTTTCTTT. Encoded protein: CAWRTGGKTEAFF.

V gene TRBV5-1 combines with J gene TRBJ1-6; D is unresolved. This CDR3 comprises 15 residues. The V end was cut by 3 bases, the J end by 7 bases, with 14 bases between. CDR1 and CDR2 from the germline V gene are SGHRS and YFSETQ. CDR3 in amino acids: CASSSSSGGNSPLHF. The CDR3 nucleotides read TGCGCCAGCAGCTCCTCCTCAGGTGGAAATTCACCCCTCCACTTT.

V is TRBV11-2 and J is TRBJ2-7, with TRBD1 matching 7 bases. Trimming removed 5 bases from V and 6 bases from J; junction bases left unmatched: 4. Germline loops: CDR1 SGHAT, CDR2 FQNNGV. This CDR3 comprises 12 residues. CDR3 DNA sequence: TGTGCCAGCAGCCTCACAGGGGCCGAGCAGTACTTC. Residues: CASSLTGAEQYF.

The rearrangement uses TRBV7-2 and TRBJ2-1, with a tentative D call TRBD1 (6 bases). The CDR3 consists of 14 residues. Trimming stripped 4 bases from V and 6 bases from J, with 13 bases between. Looked up from germline, CDR1 is SGHTA and CDR2 is FQGNSA. The DNA for the CDR3 is TGTGCCAGCAGCTCCGGGACAAAGGCCAATGAGCAGTTCTTC. Protein product: CASSSGTKANEQFF.

This clone was counted once. V and J are TRBV5-6 and TRBJ1-1, with a weak D call TRBD1 (6 bases). V was clipped by 3 bases and J by 2 bases, with 11 bases between them. The CDR3 loop spans 14 amino acids. Germline V lookup: CDR1 SGHDT, CDR2 YYEEEE. CDR3 coding DNA: TGTGCCAGCAGCTGGCGACAGGTCAACACTGAAGCTTTCTTT. Protein: CASSWRQVNTEAFF.

This rearrangement joins TRBV13 to TRBJ1-2; unclear D gene. The CDR3 has 13 amino acids. Trimming removed 8 bases from V and 0 bases from J, with 10 bases in between. Germline lookup yields CDR1 PRHDT and CDR2 FYEKMQ (reference sequence). CDR3 coding DNA: TGTGCCAGCGCTTGGGCAGCTAACTATGGCTACACCTTC. Translating it yields CASAWAANYGYTF.

This sequence joins TRBV5-1 and TRBJ2-1; D not certain. CDR1 and CDR2 from the germline V gene are SGHRS and YFSETQ. Trimming took 0 bases from V and 5 from J, leaving 6 bases between them. CDR3 length: 13 amino acids. The CDR3 coding sequence is TGCGCCAGCAGCTTGGTTCAGGACAATGAGCAGTTCTTC. Its protein is CASSLVQDNEQFF.

J is TRBJ2-3 and V is TRBV5-1, with D perhaps given as TRBD1 or TRBD2 (5 bases each). The germline V gene has CDR1 SGHRS and CDR2 YFSETQ. V gave up 4 bases and J gave up 6 bases, with 15 bases separating them. The CDR3 runs to 14 residues. The DNA of the CDR3 is TGCGCCAGCAGCCCGTGGGGGAGTGGCGATACGCAGTATTTT. This codes for CASSPWGSGDTQYF.

In its sample, this clone was seen once. The genes are TRBV27 and TRBJ1-2; D is perhaps TRBD1 (6 bases). The CDR3 spans 14 residues. Trimming shortened V by 5 bases and J by 5 bases, and 15 bases separated the two germline ends. The germline V gene has CDR1 MNHEY and CDR2 SMNVEV (reference sequence). CDR3 nucleotide sequence: TGTGCCAGCAGTCCCCAGGGGAGGGTGTATGGCTACACCTTC. This gives the protein CASSPQGRVYGYTF.

This chain uses TRBV7-8 with TRBJ2-7; D could derive from TRBD1 or TRBD2 (5 bases each). The CDR3 runs 15 residues. With 8 bases removed from V and 6 bases from J, the gap between germline ends came to 23 bases. Germline V CDR1 and CDR2: SGHVS, FQNEAQ. The CDR3 region is CASCPSGRPLSEQYF. The CDR3 DNA sequence: TGTGCCAGCTGCCCGTCGGGACGTCCTTTGTCCGAGCAGTACTTC.

The chain combines TRBV10-1 with TRBJ1-1; D ambiguous. Germline V CDR1 and CDR2: WNHNN, SYGVQD (reference sequence). This CDR3 spans 13 amino acids. Trimming left V 3 bases short and J 0 bases short, with 5 bases between. The CDR3 is CASSEDMNTEAFF. The CDR3 bases are TGCGCCAGCAGTGAAGATATGAACACTGAAGCTTTCTTT.

V gene TRBV6-5 combines with J gene TRBJ2-2; D is perhaps TRBD1 or TRBD2 (6 bases each). CDR3 length: 13 amino acids. Germline-derived CDR1 and CDR2 are MNHEY and SVGAGI. Trimming removed 11 bases from V and 3 bases from J, with 13 bases in between. CDR3 in amino acids: CALGGRDTGELFF. The CDR3, as DNA: TGTGCCCTGGGGGGCCGGGACACCGGGGAGCTGTTTTTT.

By share, this clone ranks as large. The CDR3 region has the DNA TGTGCCAGCAGCGGACAGGGGAACTCCTACAATGAGCAGTTCTTC. Residues: CASSGQGNSYNEQFF. The gene calls are TRBV9 and TRBJ2-1, with 8 bases aligning to TRBD1. Germline V gene data show CDR1 as SGDLS and CDR2 as YYNGEE. This CDR3 is built from 15 residues. V shed 3 bases, J shed 0 bases, and the junction held 2 bases outside the gene matches.

The rearrangement links TRBV5-5 to TRBJ1-2; 7 nucleotides align to TRBD1. CDR3 size: 16 residues. J was trimmed by 3 bases and V by 3 bases; bases with no gene match: 11. Germline-derived CDR1 and CDR2 are SGHKS and YYEKEE (reference sequence). The CDR3 loop is CASSYYSGTADYGYTF. The CDR3 DNA reads TGTGCCAGCAGCTATTACTCCGGGACAGCTGACTATGGCTACACCTTC.

This clone was found a few times. CDR3 residues: CASSPRTEPTTYSGNTIYF. The CDR3 DNA follows: TGTGCCAGCAGCCCCCGGACAGAACCCACGACTTACTCTGGAAACACCATATATTTT. This rearrangement joins TRBV7-6 to TRBJ1-3; D possibly corresponds to TRBD1 (6 bases). Germline V gives CDR1 SGHVS, CDR2 FNYEAQ. This CDR3 region has 19 residues. V was clipped by 5 bases and J by 0 bases, with 23 bases between them.

The rearrangement uses TRBV28 and TRBJ2-7, with a weak D call TRBD1 (6 bases). Looked up from germline, CDR1 is MDHEN and CDR2 is SYDVKM. Between the trimmed V and J ends, which lost 3 bases and 4 bases, there was a span of 13 bases. The CDR3 is 14 amino acids. The CDR3 region is CASSFAGELYEQYF. Here the CDR3 DNA reads TGTGCCAGCAGTTTCGCAGGGGAACTATACGAGCAGTACTTC.

This clone came up a few times. The CDR3 region has the DNA TGTGCCAGTAGTACAGGGGCTTATAGCAATCAGCCCCAGCATTTT. It encodes CASSTGAYSNQPQHF. This chain connects TRBV19 to TRBJ1-5, with D tentatively TRBD1 (6 bases). The ends were cut back, 4 bases at V and 0 bases at J, with 10 bases in the middle. The germline V gene has CDR1 LNHDA and CDR2 SQIVND (reference sequence). There are 15 residues in the CDR3.

This chain connects TRBV7-9 to TRBJ1-1, with a possible D match to TRBD1 (5 bases). V was cut by 2 bases and J by 3 bases, with 10 bases left in between. The CDR3 consists of 14 residues. CDR1 SEHNR and CDR2 FQNEAQ come from the germline V gene (reference sequence). The CDR3, as DNA: TGTGCCAGCAGCTTACCTCAGGGATACACTGAAGCTTTCTTT. Translated, it gives CASSLPQGYTEAFF.

The rearrangement joins TRBV27 to TRBJ2-1; 9 nucleotides align to TRBD2. Germline V CDR1 and CDR2: MNHEY, SMNVEV (reference sequence). Trimming took 3 bases from V and 3 from J; bases not matched to a gene: 3. This CDR3 region has 15 residues. The CDR3 region is CASSLSGGYYNEQFF. Here the CDR3 DNA reads TGTGCCAGCAGTTTGAGCGGGGGGTACTACAATGAGCAGTTCTTC.